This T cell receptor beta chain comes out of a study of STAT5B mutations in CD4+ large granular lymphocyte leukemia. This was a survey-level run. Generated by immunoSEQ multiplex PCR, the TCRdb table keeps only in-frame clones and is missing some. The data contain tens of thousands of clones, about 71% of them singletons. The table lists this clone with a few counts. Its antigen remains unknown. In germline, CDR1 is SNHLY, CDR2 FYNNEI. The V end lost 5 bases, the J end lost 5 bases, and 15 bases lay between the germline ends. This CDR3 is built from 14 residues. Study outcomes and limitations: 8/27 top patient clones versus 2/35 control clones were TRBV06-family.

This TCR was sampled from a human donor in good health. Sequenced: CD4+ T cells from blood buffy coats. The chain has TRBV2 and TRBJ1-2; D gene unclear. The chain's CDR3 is CASSLAVALYGYTF. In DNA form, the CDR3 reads TGTGCCAGCAGTCTAGCCGTTGCCCTTTATGGCTACACCTTC.